What follows are 31 T cell receptor beta chains derived from one specimen sequenced in a study of shared clonotypes between healthy human individuals (dated by TCRdb to between 2020 and 2021). The receptor library was made with the immunoSEQ multiplex PCR assay. Not all clones reach the TCRdb copy of this immuneACCESS table, which keeps in-frame sequences only. Checked studies attribute under half of the gap to unresolved V genes and leave the rest unexplained. The sample table records about 820,000 clones; approximately 92% of these occur just once. The top ten clones comprise more than 20% of the sample. CD8 naive samples were obtained by positive selection for CCR7 among CD45RO-negative cells, yielding a CD45RA+CCR7+ population from which TemRA cells were excluded. Sequenced sample: naive CD8+ T cells sorted from blood. Interpreted using the paper, the cell subset or site label stands for: CD45RA+CCR7+. These receptor sequences come from a young man in good health.

Points on this clone: Other DNA sequences of this sample code for an identical CDR3. This rearrangement joins TRBV28 to TRBJ1-1, with D possibly TRBD1 on 6 matching bases. The CDR3 contains 13 residues. CDR1 MDHEN and CDR2 SYDVKM come from the germline V gene. The V end lost 6 bases, the J end lost 5 bases, and 13 bases lay between the germline ends. The CDR3 region has the DNA TGTGCCAGCAGCTTAGGGGGTAGGACTGAAGCTTTCTTT. This sequence encodes CASSLGGRTEAFF.

J is TRBJ2-5 and V is TRBV2; D is undetermined. V lost 9 bases, J lost 3 bases, and 5 bases lay in between. Germline CDR1 SNHLY, CDR2 FYNNEI. The CDR3 has 10 residues. For the CDR3, the DNA is TGTGCCAGACAGAAAGAGACCCAGTACTTC. The encoded protein is CARQKETQYF.

The V call is TRBV14, the J call TRBJ2-7; D is possibly TRBD1 or TRBD2 (5 bases each). CDR1 and CDR2 (germline): SGHDN, FVKESK. Trimming stripped 0 bases from V and 0 bases from J, with 15 bases between. This CDR3 is built from 17 residues. This CDR3 is CASSQDRGGWSSYEQYF. CDR3 bases: TGTGCCAGCAGCCAAGATCGGGGCGGGTGGAGCTCCTACGAGCAGTACTTC.

The chain combines TRBV5-1 with TRBJ1-3, with D possibly matching TRBD1 (6 bases). Deletions cut 4 bases from V and 0 bases from J, with 17 bases between. The CDR3 loop spans 17 amino acids. Germline V gene sequence: CDR1 SGHRS, CDR2 YFSETQ. The CDR3 region has the DNA TGCGCCAGCAGCGCGGGAGTACAGGGAAGCTCTGGAAACACCATATATTTT. This codes for CASSAGVQGSSGNTIYF.

The chain is built from TRBV27 and TRBJ2-1; 11 bases are shared with TRBD2. The germline V gene encodes CDR1 MNHEY and CDR2 SMNVEV (reference sequence). Trimming removed 2 bases from V and 2 bases from J; junction bases left unmatched: 2. The CDR3 runs to 16 residues. The CDR3 reads CASSLGTSGAYNEQFF. The CDR3 DNA is TGTGCCAGCAGTTTAGGGACTAGCGGAGCCTACAATGAGCAGTTCTTC.

The table lists this clone with a few counts. The gene calls are TRBV6-1 and TRBJ1-5; D is undetermined. V was shortened by 3 bases and J by 3 bases, with 6 bases between the two germline ends. The CDR3 sequence is 13 residues long. Germline V CDR1 and CDR2: MNHNS, SASEGT. Here the CDR3 reads CASSEIFNQPQHF. For the CDR3, the DNA is TGTGCCAGCAGTGAGATCTTCAATCAGCCCCAGCATTTT.

The chain couples TRBV4-1 to TRBJ1-3; tentative D call: TRBD1 (6 bases). CDR1 and CDR2 from the germline V gene are MGHRA and YSYEKL. The CDR3 length is 20 residues. The V end lost 0 bases, the J end lost 0 bases, and 21 bases lay between the germline ends. Here the CDR3 DNA reads TGCGCCAGCAGCCAAGATCAGGGGCCGCGCCTCTTAAACTCTGGAAACACCATATATTTT. Encoded protein: CASSQDQGPRLLNSGNTIYF.

The chain has TRBV7-9 and TRBJ2-7; no clear D. Trimming took off 3 bases at V and 5 bases at J, with 14 bases between the two ends. CDR1 and CDR2 from the germline V gene are SEHNR and FQNEAQ (reference sequence). The length of the CDR3 is 14 residues. Here the CDR3 reads CASSFWMGPHEQYF. For the CDR3, the DNA is TGTGCCAGCAGCTTCTGGATGGGCCCCCACGAGCAGTACTTC.

With respect to this clone: The germline gene is not matched at one end of the junction; a read error may be the cause. The chain combines TRBV4-2 with TRBJ2-2; TRBD1 might be the D (5 bases). The germline V gene encodes CDR1 LGHNA and CDR2 YNFKEQ. The CDR3 is 16 residues long. Here the CDR3 reads CASSKESGPNTGELFF. The CDR3 DNA sequence: TGTGCCAGCAGCAAAGAATCAGGGCCTAACACCGGGGAGCTGTTTTTT.

This chain joins TRBV5-6 and TRBJ2-1; 10 nucleotides align to TRBD2. The CDR3 has 16 amino acids. CDR1 is SGHDT, CDR2 YYEEEE, per germline. V was pared by 1 base and J by 3 bases, with 4 bases of the junction left unmatched. The CDR3 sequence is CASSLPSGSNYNEQFF. The CDR3 nucleotides are TGTGCCAGCAGCTTGCCTAGCGGGAGCAACTACAATGAGCAGTTCTTC.

This chain connects TRBV11-2 to TRBJ2-5; D is perhaps TRBD2 (5 bases). Germline CDR1 SGHAT, CDR2 FQNNGV. V lost 5 bases and J lost 5, with 24 bases in between. The CDR3 covers 17 residues. The CDR3 loop reads CASSPPPGRPTGETQYF. CDR3 nucleotide sequence: TGTGCCAGCAGCCCTCCCCCGGGGAGACCCACGGGGGAGACCCAGTACTTC.

The chain couples TRBV27 to TRBJ2-1; no firm D call. V was clipped by 6 bases and J by 0 bases, with 12 bases between them. CDR1 MNHEY and CDR2 SMNVEV come from the germline V gene (reference sequence). The CDR3 length is 15 residues. In nucleotides, the CDR3 is TGTGCCAGCAGCCCGGGTCCTAGCTCCTACAATGAGCAGTTCTTC. As protein: CASSPGPSSYNEQFF.

CDR3 protein: CASSLSGGSYNEQFF. As DNA, the CDR3 is TGTGCCAGCAGCTTATCTGGCGGGAGCTACAATGAGCAGTTCTTC. V is TRBV7-7 and J is TRBJ2-1; 7 positions agree with TRBD2. V shed 2 bases and J 3 bases; nucleotides not matched to a gene: 4. CDR1 is SSHAT, CDR2 FNYEAQ, per germline (reference sequence). The CDR3 is 15 amino acids.

This clone was picked up a small number of times. The chain recombines TRBV7-2 with TRBJ2-7; no definite D call. Germline CDR1 reads SGHTA; CDR2 reads FQGNSA. V lost 2 bases and J 3 bases, leaving 2 bases between the germline ends. CDR3 length equals 11 residues. The CDR3 DNA follows: TGTGCCAGCAGCTTAAACTACGAGCAGTACTTC. Amino acids: CASSLNYEQYF.

This chain connects TRBV2 to TRBJ2-2; TRBD1 or TRBD2 may be the D gene (5 bases each). This CDR3 has 16 residues. V was pared by 6 bases and J by 4 bases, with 18 bases between. Germline values: CDR1 SNHLY, CDR2 FYNNEI. The CDR3 region is CASSANRDLPTGELFF. CDR3 nucleotides: TGTGCCAGCAGCGCAAACCGGGACCTTCCCACCGGGGAGCTGTTTTTT.

This clone has just one count. The chain recombines TRBV4-1 with TRBJ2-3; the match to TRBD2 covers 10 bases. This CDR3 spans 17 amino acids. Trimming removed 4 bases from V and 3 bases from J; junction bases left unmatched: 10. The germline gives CDR1 MGHRA, CDR2 YSYEKL. The CDR3 nucleotides read TGCGCCAGCAGCCTAAAGTCTAGCGGGAGTATGACAGATACGCAGTATTTT. Its protein product is CASSLKSSGSMTDTQYF.

The chain uses TRBV7-9 and TRBJ2-1; D could derive from TRBD1 or TRBD2 (6 bases each). Germline CDR1 reads SEHNR; CDR2 reads FQNEAQ (reference sequence). The V and J ends lost 8 bases and 9 bases respectively, with 29 bases between them. The length of the CDR3 is 17 residues. The CDR3 region is CASHQDPGAKRRSEQFF. As DNA, the CDR3 is TGTGCCAGCCACCAAGACCCGGGGGCCAAACGAAGAAGTGAGCAGTTCTTC.

The chain joins TRBV7-8 to TRBJ2-7; D not resolved. Germline-derived CDR1 and CDR2 are SGHVS and FQNEAQ. This CDR3 has 14 residues. Trimming took off 1 base at V and 0 bases at J, with 7 bases between the two ends. The CDR3 DNA reads as TGTGCCAGCAGCTTAGTGGCCCTCTCCTACGAGCAGTACTTC. It encodes CASSLVALSYEQYF.

This clone was seen many times. The rearrangement uses TRBV10-2 and TRBJ2-7; D perhaps matches TRBD1 (5 bases). Germline CDR1 reads WSHSY; CDR2 reads SAAADI. Trimming left V 5 bases short and J 0 bases short, with 8 bases between. This CDR3 spans 13 amino acids. CDR3 in DNA: TGCGCCAGCAGTTGGACATCCTCCTACGAGCAGTACTTC. Residues: CASSWTSSYEQYF.

This clone was found once. The V call is TRBV10-3, the J call TRBJ2-6; 9 bases match TRBD1. V lost 3 bases, J lost 1 base, and 4 bases stayed unmatched. The CDR3 runs to 17 residues. Germline CDR1 ENHRY, CDR2 SYGVKD. This CDR3 is CAISEGDRGSGANVLTF. In nucleotides, the CDR3 is TGTGCCATCAGTGAAGGTGACAGGGGGTCTGGGGCCAACGTCCTGACTTTC.

This clone was recorded once. This chain connects TRBV11-2 to TRBJ2-1; D is unclear. V lost 3 bases, J lost 5 bases, and 8 bases lay in between. CDR3 length: 13 amino acids. Germline V gene data show CDR1 as SGHAT and CDR2 as FQNNGV. CDR3: CASSFNNHNEQFF. Written as DNA, the CDR3 is TGTGCCAGCAGCTTTAACAACCACAATGAGCAGTTCTTC.

This clone turned up a few times. The J gene is TRBJ1-2, the V gene TRBV7-9; 10 positions agree with TRBD1. Germline CDR1 reads SEHNR; CDR2 reads FQNEAQ (reference sequence). This CDR3 is built from 14 residues. The trim removed 4 bases at V and 7 bases at J, leaving 6 bases unmatched. The CDR3 nucleotides read TGTGCCAGCAGCTCCAGACAGGGGGCGAGTGGCTACACCTTC. Its translation is CASSSRQGASGYTF.

The chain carries TRBV4-1 and TRBJ2-7; D is unresolved. Germline V gives CDR1 MGHRA, CDR2 YSYEKL. V lost 3 bases and J 3 bases, leaving 9 bases between the germline ends. The CDR3 extends over 13 amino acids. The CDR3 here is CASSHLVSYEQYF. CDR3 sequence (DNA): TGCGCCAGCAGCCACCTTGTTAGCTACGAGCAGTACTTC.

The chain is built from TRBV7-2 and TRBJ1-3, with D maybe TRBD1 (5 bases). Germline V gene data show CDR1 as SGHTA and CDR2 as FQGNSA. The CDR3 extends over 14 amino acids. The V gene lost 3 bases and the J gene lost 0 bases, with 6 bases spanning the gap. Here the CDR3 reads CASSFTGSGNTIYF. The CDR3 DNA is TGTGCCAGCAGCTTTACAGGCTCTGGAAACACCATATATTTT.

The chain has TRBV9 and TRBJ1-1, with no clear D. Germline CDR1 SGDLS, CDR2 YYNGEE. The V end was cut by 1 base, the J end by 2 bases, with 21 bases between. The CDR3 runs to 18 residues. CDR3 DNA: TGTGCCAGCAGCGTAAATTTCAAGGGAGGAGGCGCAAACACTGAAGCTTTCTTT. Protein product: CASSVNFKGGGANTEAFF.

A few counts support this clone. The chain recombines TRBV11-2 with TRBJ1-2, with no clear D. Germline values: CDR1 SGHAT, CDR2 FQNNGV. The CDR3 contains 12 residues. V lost 1 base, J lost 8 bases, and 8 bases lay in between. The CDR3 here is CASSLASGGYTF. The CDR3 coding sequence is TGTGCCAGCAGCTTAGCTTCTGGGGGCTACACCTTC.

This clone was counted a single time. This chain connects TRBV10-1 to TRBJ2-3; the D gene is possibly TRBD2 (5 bases). The CDR3 totals 16 residues. Germline CDR1 reads WNHNN; CDR2 reads SYGVQD (reference sequence). V lost 2 bases to trimming and J lost 4 bases, with 16 bases between them. The CDR3 region is CASSEKIGLRADTQYF. CDR3 coding DNA: TGCGCCAGCAGTGAGAAAATAGGACTCCGCGCAGATACGCAGTATTTT.

The chain is built from TRBV10-1 and TRBJ2-3; TRBD1 is a possible D gene (5 bases). Trimming took off 2 bases at V and 4 bases at J, with 10 bases between the two ends. From germline, CDR1 is WNHNN and CDR2 SYGVQD (reference sequence). The CDR3 runs to 14 residues. CDR3 protein: CASSEQGEADTQYF. The CDR3 coding sequence is TGCGCCAGCAGTGAGCAGGGCGAGGCAGATACGCAGTATTTT.

The J gene is TRBJ2-3, the V gene TRBV28; a weak D match, TRBD2 (5 bases). Trimming took 9 bases from V and 0 from J, leaving 16 bases between them. This CDR3 is 15 amino acids long. Germline CDR1 MDHEN, CDR2 SYDVKM. CDR3 sequence reads: CASSTQRLSTDTQYF. The CDR3 DNA reads as TGTGCCAGTTCTACCCAGCGGTTAAGCACAGATACGCAGTATTTT.

The V call is TRBV7-8, the J call TRBJ2-1, with D possibly matching TRBD2 (6 bases). CDR3 size: 15 residues. The germline V gene has CDR1 SGHVS and CDR2 FQNEAQ. V was clipped by 7 bases and J by 8 bases, with 21 bases between them. CDR3 loop: CASNTEGLAIDEQFF. The CDR3 nucleotides read TGTGCCAGCAACACCGAAGGCCTAGCGATCGATGAGCAGTTCTTC.

J is TRBJ2-1 and V is TRBV2, with TRBD2 identical over 12 bases. V was pared by 7 bases and J by 10 bases, with 14 bases of the junction left unmatched. Per the germline V gene, CDR1 is SNHLY and CDR2 is FYNNEI. CDR3 length equals 16 residues. The CDR3 DNA follows: TGTGCCAGCAACGTAGAGACTAGCGGGAGCCTTGAGGAGCAGTTCTTC. The encoded protein is CASNVETSGSLEEQFF.